These 10 T cell receptor beta chains came from one sample sequenced in a study of control samples from healthy donors and cancer patients (dated by TCRdb to the early 2020s). The library was generated by the immunoSEQ multiplex PCR assay. What TCRdb holds here is the immuneACCESS table cut down to in-frame rearrangements. Part of the clones is not present; checked against another copy, under half of the missing clones reflect an unresolved V gene, and the others are unexplained. This sample lists just over 150,000 clones; over 85% were detected once. About 9.3% of the sample is taken by the ten largest. Sequencing used blood. The receptors here all came from a woman between 40 and 55 years old in good health.

The V and J genes are TRBV5-4 and TRBJ1-1; 7 bases match TRBD1. Germline assignment: CDR1 SGHNT and CDR2 YYREEE (reference sequence). CDR3 length: 14 amino acids. J was trimmed by 1 base and V by 2 bases; bases with no gene match: 2. CDR3 DNA: TGTGCCAGCAGCTTACAGGGGAAGAACACTGAAGCTTTCTTT. This codes for CASSLQGKNTEAFF.

J is TRBJ2-7 and V is TRBV5-1, with a weak D call TRBD1 (6 bases). This CDR3 has 16 amino acids. The V end was cut by 3 bases, the J end by 2 bases, with 18 bases between. Germline V gene lookup returns CDR1 SGHRS and CDR2 YFSETQ. The CDR3 protein is CASSYSDSRTAYEQYF. The CDR3 coding sequence is TGCGCCAGCAGCTACTCGGACAGCCGCACAGCCTACGAGCAGTACTTC.

The chain recombines TRBV5-1 with TRBJ2-1; 11 bases are a match to TRBD2. This CDR3 contains 16 residues. V lost 0 bases, J lost 2 bases, and 1 base stayed unmatched. The germline V gene has CDR1 SGHRS and CDR2 YFSETQ. In DNA form, the CDR3 reads TGCGCCAGCAGCTTGGAACTAGCGGGGGCCTACAATGAGCAGTTCTTC. Translating gives CASSLELAGAYNEQFF. The full variable domain, completed using reference TRBV5-1 and TRBJ2-1, is KAGVTQTPRYLIKTRGQQVTLSCSPISGHRSVSWYQQTPGQGLQFLFEYFSETQRNKGNFPGRFSGRQFSNSRSEMNVSTLELGDSALYLCASSLELAGAYNEQFFGPGTRLTVL.

This chain uses TRBV10-3 with TRBJ2-5; no definite D call. The V gene lost 2 bases and the J gene lost 5 bases, with 6 bases spanning the gap. The CDR3 covers 12 residues. Germline assignment: CDR1 ENHRY and CDR2 SYGVKD. CDR3 nucleotide sequence: TGTGCCATCAGTGAGAATAGGGAGACCCAGTACTTC. Translated: CAISENRETQYF.

This chain uses TRBV5-6 with TRBJ1-1; D is unresolved. The V and J ends lost 2 bases and 1 base respectively, with 9 bases between them. The germline gives CDR1 SGHDT, CDR2 YYEEEE. CDR3 size: 14 residues. The CDR3 is CASSFFGRNTEAFF. As DNA, the CDR3 is TGTGCCAGCAGCTTCTTCGGGAGGAACACTGAAGCTTTCTTT.

The gene calls are TRBV7-8 and TRBJ1-1; no reliable D call. The CDR3 runs 14 residues. V lost 3 bases to trimming and J lost 5 bases, with 13 bases between them. Germline-derived CDR1 and CDR2 are SGHVS and FQNEAQ. The CDR3 bases are TGTGCCAGCAGCTTGACGCAGAGTCGGACTGAAGCTTTCTTT. This codes for CASSLTQSRTEAFF.

The V and J genes are TRBV6-6 and TRBJ2-3; the D gene is possibly TRBD1 (5 bases). V was pared by 6 bases and J by 2 bases, with 12 bases between. The germline gives CDR1 MNHNY, CDR2 SVGAGI (reference sequence). There are 14 residues in the CDR3. The DNA for the CDR3 is TGTGCCAGCAGCTCAGGACATTACACAGATACGCAGTATTTT. Its translation is CASSSGHYTDTQYF.

This chain links TRBV19 with TRBJ1-4; no clear D. CDR1 is LNHDA, CDR2 SQIVND, per germline (reference sequence). V lost 11 bases, J lost 4 bases, and 11 bases lay in between. The CDR3 is made up of 12 amino acids. Written as DNA, the CDR3 is TGTGCCGCGGGTCGATATAATGAAAAACTGTTTTTT. Its protein product is CAAGRYNEKLFF. Based on the CDR3 plus reference TRBV19 and TRBJ1-4, the full variable domain is DGGITQSPKYLFRKEGQNVTLSCEQNLNHDAMYWYRQDPGQGLRLIYYSQIVNDFQKGDIAEGYSVSREKKESFPLTVTSAQKNPTAFYLCAAGRYNEKLFFGSGTQLSVL.

The chain employs TRBV27 and TRBJ1-2; unclear D gene. The CDR3 spans 11 residues. V lost 4 bases and J lost 9, with 9 bases in between. Germline CDR1 MNHEY, CDR2 SMNVEV (reference sequence). The CDR3 DNA is TGTGCCAGCAGTTCGGGCGACAGCTACACCTTC. It is translated as CASSSGDSYTF.

This sequence joins TRBV6-2 or TRBV6-3 and TRBJ1-2; the D gene is possibly TRBD1 (5 bases). This CDR3 is built from 16 residues. Trimming pared 4 bases from V and 4 bases from J, leaving 19 bases between. In germline, CDR1 is MNHEY, CDR2 SVGEGT. CDR3 sequence (DNA): TGTGCCAGCAGTTTAATCAGGGCGGCCGCCTCCTATGGCTACACCTTC. Protein sequence: CASSLIRAAASYGYTF.